A single T cell receptor beta chain is shown here with its context. Its antigen is not known. The record originates from a study of T cell repertoires in cytomegalovirus infection. About the study: Evidence of both CMV infection and a matching HLA type came from public TCR beta signatures.

General observations from the study: Totalled public TCR beta family frequency picked out people who carried CMV plus the relevant HLA. The ex vivo response showed dominance by HLA-C-restricted CMV-specific TCR beta clonotypes.

From the reads, TCRdb called clonotypes with MiXCR, one entry per CDR3 protein. This sample has about 530,000 distinct CDR3 sequences, with less than 30% found just once. CDR1 MNHNY and CDR2 SVGAGI come from the germline V gene (reference sequence). The CDR3 has 14 residues. V was clipped by 4 bases and J by 8 bases; unmatched bases: 7. The sequenced sample consisted of PBMCs. The gene calls are TRBV6-6 and TRBJ1-4, with 7 nucleotides matching TRBD1. The TCR comes from a human donor in good health (CMV status not recorded). Some clones in this sample may be carry-over from other donors' samples. In DNA, the CDR3 is TGTGCCAGCAGTTGGACCGGGACAGCCGAAAAACTGTTTTTT. Protein sequence: CASSWTGTAEKLFF.